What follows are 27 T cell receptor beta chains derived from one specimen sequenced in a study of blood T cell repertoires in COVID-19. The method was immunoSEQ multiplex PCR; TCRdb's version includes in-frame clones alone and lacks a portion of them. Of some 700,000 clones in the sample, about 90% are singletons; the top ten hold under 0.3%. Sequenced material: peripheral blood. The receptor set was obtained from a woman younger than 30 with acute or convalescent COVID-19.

The CDR3 DNA reads as TGTGCCGGCGGGGACTTCGCCTACGAGCAGTACTTC. Its translation: CAGGDFAYEQYF. This chain uses TRBV6-5 with TRBJ2-7, with D possibly TRBD2 on 6 matching bases. Germline CDR1 and CDR2: MNHEY and SVGAGI. V lost 11 bases, J lost 2 bases, and 13 bases lay in between. The CDR3 runs to 12 residues.

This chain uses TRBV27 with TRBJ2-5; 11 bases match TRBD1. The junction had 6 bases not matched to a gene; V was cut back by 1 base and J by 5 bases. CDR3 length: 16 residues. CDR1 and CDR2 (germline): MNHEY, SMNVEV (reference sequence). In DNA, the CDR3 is TGTGCCAGCAGTTTATTAGGGACAGGGGGAAGGGAGACCCAGTACTTC. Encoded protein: CASSLLGTGGRETQYF.

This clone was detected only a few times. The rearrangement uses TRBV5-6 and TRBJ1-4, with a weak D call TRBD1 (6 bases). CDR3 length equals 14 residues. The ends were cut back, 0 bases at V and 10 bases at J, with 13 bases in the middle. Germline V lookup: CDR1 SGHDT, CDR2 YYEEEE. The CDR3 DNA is TGTGCCAGCAGCTTGGTGGTTGGGGGCGGAAAACTGTTTTTT. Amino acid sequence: CASSLVVGGGKLFF. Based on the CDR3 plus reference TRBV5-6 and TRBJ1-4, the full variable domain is DAGVTQSPTHLIKTRGQQVTLRCSPKSGHDTVSWYQQALGQGPQFIFQYYEEEERQRGNFPDRFSGHQFPNYSSELNVNALLLGDSALYLCASSLVVGGGKLFFGSGTQLSVL.

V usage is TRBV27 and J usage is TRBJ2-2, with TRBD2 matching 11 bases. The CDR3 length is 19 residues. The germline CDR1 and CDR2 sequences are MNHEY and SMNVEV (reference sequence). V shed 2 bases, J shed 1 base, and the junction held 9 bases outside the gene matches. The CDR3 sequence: CASSLGRLAGTMNTGELFF. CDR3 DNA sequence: TGTGCCAGCAGTTTAGGGAGACTAGCGGGGACGATGAACACCGGGGAGCTGTTTTTT.

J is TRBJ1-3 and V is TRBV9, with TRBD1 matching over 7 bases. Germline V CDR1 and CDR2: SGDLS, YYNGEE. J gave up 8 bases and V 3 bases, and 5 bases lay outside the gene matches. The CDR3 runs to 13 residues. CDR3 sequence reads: CASSERQGDTIYF. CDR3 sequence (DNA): TGTGCCAGCAGCGAACGACAGGGAGACACCATATATTTT.

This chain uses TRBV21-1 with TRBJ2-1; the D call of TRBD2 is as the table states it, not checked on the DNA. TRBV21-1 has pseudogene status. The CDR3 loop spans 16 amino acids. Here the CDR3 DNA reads TGTGCCAGCAACCAGACCGGGACTAGCGCCCGACGCGAGCAGTTCTTC. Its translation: CASNQTGTSARREQFF.

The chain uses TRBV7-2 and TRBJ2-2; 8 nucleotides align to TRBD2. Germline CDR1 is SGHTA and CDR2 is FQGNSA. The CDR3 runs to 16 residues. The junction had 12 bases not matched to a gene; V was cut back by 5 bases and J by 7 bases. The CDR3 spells CASSGPRRGANGELFF. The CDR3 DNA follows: TGTGCCAGCAGCGGCCCTCGGCGGGGGGCGAACGGGGAGCTGTTTTTT.

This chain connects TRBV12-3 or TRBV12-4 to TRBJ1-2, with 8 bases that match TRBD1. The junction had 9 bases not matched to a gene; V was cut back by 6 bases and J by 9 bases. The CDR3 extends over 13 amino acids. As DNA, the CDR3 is TGTGCCAGCAGCCTGGGGCAGGGGGCTAGCTACACCTTC. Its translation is CASSLGQGASYTF.

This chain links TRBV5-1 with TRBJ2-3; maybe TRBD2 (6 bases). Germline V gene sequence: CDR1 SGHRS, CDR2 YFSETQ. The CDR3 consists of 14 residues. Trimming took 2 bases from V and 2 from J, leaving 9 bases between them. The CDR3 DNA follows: TGCGCCAGCAGCTTTGGAGGGTACACAGATACGCAGTATTTT. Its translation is CASSFGGYTDTQYF.

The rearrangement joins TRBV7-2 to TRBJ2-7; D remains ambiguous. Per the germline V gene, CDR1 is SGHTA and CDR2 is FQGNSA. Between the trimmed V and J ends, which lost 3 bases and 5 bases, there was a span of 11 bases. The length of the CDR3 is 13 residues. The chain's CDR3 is CASSFGSTDEQYF. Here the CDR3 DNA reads TGTGCCAGCAGCTTCGGGTCGACGGACGAGCAGTACTTC. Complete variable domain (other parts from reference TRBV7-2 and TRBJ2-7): GAGVSQSPSNKVTEKGKDVELRCDPISGHTALYWYRQSLGQGLEFLIYFQGNSAPDKSGLPSDRFSAERTGGSVSTLTIQRTQQEDSAVYLCASSFGSTDEQYFGPGTRLTVT.

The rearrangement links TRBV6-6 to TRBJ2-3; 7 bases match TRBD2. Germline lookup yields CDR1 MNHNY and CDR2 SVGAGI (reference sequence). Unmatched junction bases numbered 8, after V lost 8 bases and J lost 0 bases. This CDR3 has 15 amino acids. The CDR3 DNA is TGTGCCAGCTGTCCGGGACTACCAAGCACAGATACGCAGTATTTT. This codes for CASCPGLPSTDTQYF.

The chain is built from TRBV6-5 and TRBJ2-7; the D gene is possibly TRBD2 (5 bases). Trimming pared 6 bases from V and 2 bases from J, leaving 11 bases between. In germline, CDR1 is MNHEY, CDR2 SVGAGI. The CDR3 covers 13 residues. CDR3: CASSTGKAYEQYF. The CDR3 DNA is TGTGCCAGCAGCACGGGGAAGGCCTACGAGCAGTACTTC.

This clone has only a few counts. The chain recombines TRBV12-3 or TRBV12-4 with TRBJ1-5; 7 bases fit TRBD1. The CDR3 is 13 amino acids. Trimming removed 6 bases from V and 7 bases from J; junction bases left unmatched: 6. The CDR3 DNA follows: TGTGCCAGCAGCCCAACAGGGGTGCAGCCCCAGCATTTT. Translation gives CASSPTGVQPQHF.

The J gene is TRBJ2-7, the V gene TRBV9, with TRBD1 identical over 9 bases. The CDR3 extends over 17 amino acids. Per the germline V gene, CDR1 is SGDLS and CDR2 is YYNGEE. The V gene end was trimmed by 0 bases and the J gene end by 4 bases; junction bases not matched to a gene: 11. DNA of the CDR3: TGTGCCAGCAGCGTAGGGCTCGGGACAGGGTTCGGTTACGAGCAGTACTTC. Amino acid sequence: CASSVGLGTGFGYEQYF.

The CDR3 loop is CASSSPSQETQYF. DNA of the CDR3: TGTGCCAGCAGTTCTCCGAGCCAAGAGACCCAGTACTTC. The rearrangement joins TRBV12-3 or TRBV12-4 to TRBJ2-5, with unresolved D. The CDR3 runs to 13 residues. V gave up 4 bases and J gave up 1 base, with 7 bases separating them.

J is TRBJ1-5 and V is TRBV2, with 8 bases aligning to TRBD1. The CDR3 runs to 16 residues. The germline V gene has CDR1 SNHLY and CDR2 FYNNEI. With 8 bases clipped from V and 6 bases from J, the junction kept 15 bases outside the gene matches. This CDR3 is CASPSKIGQGAQPQHF. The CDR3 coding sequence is TGTGCCAGCCCAAGTAAAATAGGACAGGGTGCTCAGCCCCAGCATTTT.

The CDR3 nucleotides are TGTGCCAGCAGCGTAGAGCCGCGGGGGGGCCCAGATACGCAGTATTTT. This translates into CASSVEPRGGPDTQYF. J is TRBJ2-3 and V is TRBV9; TRBD2 agrees at 9 bases. Germline CDR1 is SGDLS and CDR2 is YYNGEE. J was trimmed by 4 bases and V by 0 bases; bases with no gene match: 6. CDR3 size: 16 residues.

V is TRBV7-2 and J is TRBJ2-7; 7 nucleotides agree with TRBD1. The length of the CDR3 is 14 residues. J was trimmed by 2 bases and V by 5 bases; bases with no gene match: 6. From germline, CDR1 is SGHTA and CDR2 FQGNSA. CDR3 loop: CASSKQTGTYEQYF. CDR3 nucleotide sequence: TGTGCCAGCAGCAAACAGACAGGGACCTACGAGCAGTACTTC. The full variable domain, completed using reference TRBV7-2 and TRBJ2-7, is GAGVSQSPSNKVTEKGKDVELRCDPISGHTALYWYRQSLGQGLEFLIYFQGNSAPDKSGLPSDRFSAERTGGSVSTLTIQRTQQEDSAVYLCASSKQTGTYEQYFGPGTRLTVT.

The CDR3 protein is CAGGQTNTGELFF. The CDR3 DNA follows: TGTGCCGGAGGACAGACGAACACCGGGGAGCTGTTTTTT. The chain links TRBV2 to TRBJ2-2, with D maybe TRBD1 (6 bases). CDR1 and CDR2 (germline): SNHLY, FYNNEI. V lost 11 bases and J 0 bases, leaving 10 bases between the germline ends. The CDR3 has 13 amino acids.

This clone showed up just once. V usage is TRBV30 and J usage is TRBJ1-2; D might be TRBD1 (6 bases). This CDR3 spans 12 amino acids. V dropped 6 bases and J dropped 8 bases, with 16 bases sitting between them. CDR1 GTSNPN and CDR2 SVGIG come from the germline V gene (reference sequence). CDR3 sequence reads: CACYQGGGGYTF. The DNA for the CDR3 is TGTGCCTGCTACCAGGGAGGGGGAGGCTACACCTTC.

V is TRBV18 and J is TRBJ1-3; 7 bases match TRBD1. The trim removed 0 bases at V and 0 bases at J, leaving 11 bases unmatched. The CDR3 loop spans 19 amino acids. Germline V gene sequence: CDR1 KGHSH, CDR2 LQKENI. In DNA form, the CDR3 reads TGTGCCAGCTCACCACCCCGGGACAGCGCACTTAGCTCTGGAAACACCATATATTTT. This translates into CASSPPRDSALSSGNTIYF.

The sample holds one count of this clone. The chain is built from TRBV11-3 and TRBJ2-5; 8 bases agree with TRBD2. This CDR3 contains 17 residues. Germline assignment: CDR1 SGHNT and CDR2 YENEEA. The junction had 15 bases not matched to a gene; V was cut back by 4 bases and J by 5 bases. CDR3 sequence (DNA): TGTGCCAGCAGCTATCACCCCCGGCGAGGGACTAGGGAGACCCAGTACTTC. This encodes CASSYHPRRGTRETQYF.

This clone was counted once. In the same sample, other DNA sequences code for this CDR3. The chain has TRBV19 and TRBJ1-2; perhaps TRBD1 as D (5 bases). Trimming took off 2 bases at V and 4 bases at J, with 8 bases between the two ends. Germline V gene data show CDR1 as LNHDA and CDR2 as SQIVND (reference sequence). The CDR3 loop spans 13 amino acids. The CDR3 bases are TGTGCCAGTAGTATAAGGAGGGGCTATGGCTACACCTTC. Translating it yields CASSIRRGYGYTF.

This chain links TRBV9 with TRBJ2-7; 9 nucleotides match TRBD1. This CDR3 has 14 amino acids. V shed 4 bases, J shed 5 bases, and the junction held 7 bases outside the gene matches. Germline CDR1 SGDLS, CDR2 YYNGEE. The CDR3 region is CASSPRTGDNEQYF. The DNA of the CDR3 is TGTGCCAGCAGCCCGCGGACAGGGGACAACGAGCAGTACTTC.

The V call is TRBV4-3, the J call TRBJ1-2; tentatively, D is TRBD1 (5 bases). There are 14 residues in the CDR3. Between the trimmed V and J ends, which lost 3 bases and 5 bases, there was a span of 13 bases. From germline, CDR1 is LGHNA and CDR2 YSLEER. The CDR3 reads CASSQGGFGYGYTF. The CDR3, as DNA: TGCGCCAGCAGCCAGGGGGGTTTTGGGTATGGCTACACCTTC.

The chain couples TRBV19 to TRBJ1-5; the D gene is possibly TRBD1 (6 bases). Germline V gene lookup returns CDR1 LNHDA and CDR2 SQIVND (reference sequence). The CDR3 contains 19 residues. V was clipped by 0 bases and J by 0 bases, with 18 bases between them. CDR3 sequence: CASSIDSRGAFYSNQPQHF. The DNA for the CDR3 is TGTGCCAGTAGTATAGACAGCCGGGGGGCCTTTTATAGCAATCAGCCCCAGCATTTT.

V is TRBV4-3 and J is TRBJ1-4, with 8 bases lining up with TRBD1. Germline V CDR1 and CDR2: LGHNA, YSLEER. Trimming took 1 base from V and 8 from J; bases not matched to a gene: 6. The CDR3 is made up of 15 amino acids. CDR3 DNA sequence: TGCGCCAGCAGCCAAGTTAGGACAGGGTGGGAAAAACTGTTTTTT. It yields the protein CASSQVRTGWEKLFF.